These 14 T cell receptor beta chains share one sample of origin, sequenced in a study of T cell responses to AZD1222 COVID-19 vaccine. Assay used: immunoSEQ multiplex PCR; TCRdb lists only in-frame clones, some missing. The sample lists 150,000 or so clones; roughly nine tenths were seen once. This specimen was peripheral blood, taken on day 0 of AZD1222 vaccination. The origin of the receptors is an adult in good health.

The gene calls are TRBV5-4 and TRBJ1-5, with D unclear. The CDR3 runs 12 residues. The germline V and J ends were trimmed by 1 base and 6 bases, with 5 bases remaining between them. Germline assignment: CDR1 SGHNT and CDR2 YYREEE (reference sequence). The DNA for the CDR3 is TGTGCCAGCAGCTTGTGCCGTCAGCCCCAGCATTTT. Amino acid sequence: CASSLCRQPQHF.

DNA of the CDR3: TGTGCCAGCAGCTTACAGGCCTCCCCGGAGGCCCAGTACTTC. Translated, it gives CASSLQASPEAQYF. The chain uses TRBV7-2 and TRBJ2-5; possible D gene TRBD2, 5 bases. Trimming took off 2 bases at V and 9 bases at J, with 16 bases between the two ends. The CDR3 has 14 amino acids. Germline V gene lookup returns CDR1 SGHTA and CDR2 FQGNSA.

This clone was found once. The CDR3 here is CASSPLDSYEQYF. The CDR3 DNA sequence: TGTGCCAGCAGTCCTCTCGACTCCTACGAGCAGTACTTC. V and J are TRBV6-5 and TRBJ2-7, with unresolved D. This CDR3 contains 13 residues. The V and J ends lost 5 bases and 0 bases respectively, with 8 bases between them. From germline, CDR1 is MNHEY and CDR2 SVGAGI.

The chain is built from TRBV23-1 and TRBJ2-1, with D unclear. TRBV23-1 is labeled an ORF, and its function is uncertain. Trimming shortened V by 3 bases and J by 12 bases, and 9 bases separated the two germline ends. The CDR3 is 11 residues long. The CDR3 DNA is TGCGCCAGCAGTCAGCGTGCGGCGCAGTTCTTC. Its translation is CASSQRAAQFF.

The chain combines TRBV11-2 with TRBJ1-5; a weak D match, TRBD1 (6 bases). The CDR3 is 13 residues long. CDR1 is SGHAT, CDR2 FQNNGV, per germline. V was clipped by 3 bases and J by 7 bases, with 10 bases between them. The CDR3 region is CASSFSTGQPQHF. In DNA form, the CDR3 reads TGTGCCAGCAGCTTCTCCACAGGGCAGCCCCAGCATTTT.

The rearrangement links TRBV6-2 or TRBV6-3 to TRBJ2-7; D remains unclear. Germline V CDR1 and CDR2: MNHEY, SVGEGT. V was shortened by 0 bases and J by 7 bases, with 10 bases between the two germline ends. The CDR3 runs to 13 residues. The CDR3 coding sequence is TGTGCCAGCAGTTACTCGATGGCTGGGGAGCAGTACTTC. This gives the protein CASSYSMAGEQYF.

The chain couples TRBV5-1 to TRBJ1-2, with D perhaps matching TRBD1 (5 bases). Germline V gene data show CDR1 as SGHRS and CDR2 as YFSETQ. CDR3 length: 16 amino acids. Trimming removed 2 bases at V and 6 bases at J, with 20 bases between. CDR3 residues: CASSFLLEAGQDGYTF. Written as DNA, the CDR3 is TGCGCCAGCAGCTTTCTCTTGGAGGCAGGACAAGATGGCTACACCTTC.

This rearrangement joins TRBV7-2 to TRBJ1-5, with D maybe TRBD1 (6 bases). The V and J ends lost 7 bases and 6 bases respectively, with 16 bases between them. CDR1 SGHTA and CDR2 FQGNSA come from the germline V gene. The length of the CDR3 is 14 residues. The CDR3 region has the DNA TGTGCCAGCAACCTCCACAGGGTGGGTCAGCCCCAGCATTTT. Amino acids: CASNLHRVGQPQHF.

Only one count was recorded for this clone. J is TRBJ2-7 and V is TRBV6-5; D might be TRBD1 or TRBD2, each matching 5 bases. The CDR3 totals 15 residues. Trimming took off 4 bases at V and 3 bases at J, with 16 bases between the two ends. Germline V gives CDR1 MNHEY, CDR2 SVGAGI. The CDR3: CASSSSPGRIYEQYF. The CDR3 bases are TGTGCCAGCAGTTCCTCCCCGGGGCGGATCTACGAGCAGTACTTC.

V gene TRBV28 combines with J gene TRBJ2-7; no clear D gene. Trimming stripped 3 bases from V and 4 bases from J, with 10 bases between. The CDR3 is 13 amino acids. Germline V gene data show CDR1 as MDHEN and CDR2 as SYDVKM. The CDR3 bases are TGTGCCAGCAGTTTGGCTCCCCATTACGAGCAGTACTTC. Its translation is CASSLAPHYEQYF.

The chain combines TRBV5-1 with TRBJ1-4; D unclear. V was cut by 2 bases and J by 8 bases, with 16 bases left in between. Germline V lookup: CDR1 SGHRS, CDR2 YFSETQ. There are 15 residues in the CDR3. The CDR3 coding sequence is TGCGCCAGCAGCTTTGGGTCCGGTTTTGGGGAAAAACTGTTTTTT. It encodes CASSFGSGFGEKLFF.

The chain carries TRBV19 and TRBJ1-1; D ambiguous. The length of the CDR3 is 16 residues. V was shortened by 10 bases and J by 0 bases, with 21 bases between the two germline ends. Germline-derived CDR1 and CDR2 are LNHDA and SQIVND (reference sequence). The CDR3 bases are TGTGCCATCTGGGCCGCGGGGTTCGAATTGAACACTGAAGCTTTCTTT. It encodes CAIWAAGFELNTEAFF.

The chain has TRBV5-1 and TRBJ1-2; 8 bases fit TRBD1. The CDR3 consists of 13 residues. Looked up from germline, CDR1 is SGHRS and CDR2 is YFSETQ. V lost 4 bases, J lost 6 bases, and 5 bases stayed unmatched. The CDR3 bases are TGCGCCAGCAGCATACAGGGGGGCAATGGCTACACCTTC. Translating gives CASSIQGGNGYTF.

V and J are TRBV25-1 and TRBJ1-2; perhaps TRBD1 as D (5 bases). CDR3 length: 15 residues. V dropped 8 bases and J dropped 2 bases, with 18 bases sitting between them. Per the germline V gene, CDR1 is MGHDK and CDR2 is SYGVNS. CDR3 in amino acids: CASQAYIGGNYGYTF. CDR3 nucleotide sequence: TGTGCCAGCCAAGCTTATATCGGGGGGAACTATGGCTACACCTTC.